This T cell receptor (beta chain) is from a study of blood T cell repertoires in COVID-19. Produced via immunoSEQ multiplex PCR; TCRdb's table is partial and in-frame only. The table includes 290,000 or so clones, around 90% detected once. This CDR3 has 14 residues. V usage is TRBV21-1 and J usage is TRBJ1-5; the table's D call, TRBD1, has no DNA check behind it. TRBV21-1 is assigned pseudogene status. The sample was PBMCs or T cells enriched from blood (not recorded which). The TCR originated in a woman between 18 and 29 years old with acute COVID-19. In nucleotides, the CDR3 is TGTGCCAGCACTTTTACAGGGGTTGGACAGCCCCAGCATTTT. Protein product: CASTFTGVGQPQHF.